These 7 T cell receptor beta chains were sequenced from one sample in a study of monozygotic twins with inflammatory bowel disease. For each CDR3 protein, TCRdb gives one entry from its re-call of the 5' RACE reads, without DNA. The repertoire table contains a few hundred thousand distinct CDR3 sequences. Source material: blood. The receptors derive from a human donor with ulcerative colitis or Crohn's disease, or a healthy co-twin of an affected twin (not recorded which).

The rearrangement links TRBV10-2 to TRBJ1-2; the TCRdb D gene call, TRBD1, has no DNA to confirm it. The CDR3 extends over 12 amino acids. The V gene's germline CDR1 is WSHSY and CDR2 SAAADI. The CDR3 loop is CASTPGGYGYTF.

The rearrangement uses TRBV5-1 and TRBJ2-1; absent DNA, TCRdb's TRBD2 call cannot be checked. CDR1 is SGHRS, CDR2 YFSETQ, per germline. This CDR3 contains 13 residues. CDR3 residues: CASSRTSGSSRFF.

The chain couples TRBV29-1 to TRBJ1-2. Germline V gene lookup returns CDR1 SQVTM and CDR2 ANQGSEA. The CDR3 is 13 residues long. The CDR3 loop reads CSVEKGGGQGYTF.

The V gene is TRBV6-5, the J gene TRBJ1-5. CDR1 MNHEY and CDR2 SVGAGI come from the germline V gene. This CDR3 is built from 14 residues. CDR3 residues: CASSSESSNQPQHF.

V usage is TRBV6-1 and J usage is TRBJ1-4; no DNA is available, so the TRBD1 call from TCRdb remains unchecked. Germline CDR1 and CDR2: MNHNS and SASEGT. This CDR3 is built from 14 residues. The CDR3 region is CASRTGGMDEKLFF.

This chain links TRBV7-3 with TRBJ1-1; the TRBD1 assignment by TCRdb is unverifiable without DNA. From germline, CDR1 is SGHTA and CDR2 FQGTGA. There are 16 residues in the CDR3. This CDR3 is CASSTGGGHTNTEAFF.

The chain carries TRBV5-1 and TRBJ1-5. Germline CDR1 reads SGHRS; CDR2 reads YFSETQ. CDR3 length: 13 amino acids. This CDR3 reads CASSPDGDQPQHF. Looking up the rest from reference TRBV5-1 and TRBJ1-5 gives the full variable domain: KAGVTQTPRYLIKTRGQQVTLSCSPISGHRSVSWYQQTPGQGLQFLFEYFSETQRNKGNFPGRFSGRQFSNSRSEMNVSTLELGDSALYLCASSPDGDQPQHFGDGTRLSIL.